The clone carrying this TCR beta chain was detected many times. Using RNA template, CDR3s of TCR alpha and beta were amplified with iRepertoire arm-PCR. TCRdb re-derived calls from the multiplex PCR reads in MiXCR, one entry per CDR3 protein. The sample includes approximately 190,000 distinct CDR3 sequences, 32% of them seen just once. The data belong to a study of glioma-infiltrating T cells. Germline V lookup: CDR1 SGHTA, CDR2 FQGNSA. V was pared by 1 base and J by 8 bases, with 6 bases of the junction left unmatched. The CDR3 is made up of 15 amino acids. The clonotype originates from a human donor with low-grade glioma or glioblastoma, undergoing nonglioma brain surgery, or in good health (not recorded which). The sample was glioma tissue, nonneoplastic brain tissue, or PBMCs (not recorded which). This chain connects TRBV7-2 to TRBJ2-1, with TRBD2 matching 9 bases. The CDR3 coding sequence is TGTGCCAGCAGCTTAGAACCTAGCGGGAAGGATGAGCAGTTCTTC. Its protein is CASSLEPSGKDEQFF.